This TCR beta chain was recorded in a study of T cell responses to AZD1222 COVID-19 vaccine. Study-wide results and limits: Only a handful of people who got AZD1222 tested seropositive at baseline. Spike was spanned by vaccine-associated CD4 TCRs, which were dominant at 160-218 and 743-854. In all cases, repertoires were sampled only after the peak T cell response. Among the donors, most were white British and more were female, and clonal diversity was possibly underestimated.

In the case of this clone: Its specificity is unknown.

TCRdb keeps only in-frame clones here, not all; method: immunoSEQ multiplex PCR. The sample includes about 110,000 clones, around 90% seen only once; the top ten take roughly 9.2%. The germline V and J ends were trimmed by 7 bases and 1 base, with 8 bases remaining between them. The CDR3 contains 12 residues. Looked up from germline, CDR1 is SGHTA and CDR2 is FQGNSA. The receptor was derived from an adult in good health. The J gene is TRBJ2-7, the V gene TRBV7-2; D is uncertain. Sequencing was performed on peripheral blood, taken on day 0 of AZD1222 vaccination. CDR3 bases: TGTGCCAGCATCGTGGGTTCCTACGAGCAGTACTTC. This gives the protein CASIVGSYEQYF. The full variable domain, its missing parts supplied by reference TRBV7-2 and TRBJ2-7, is GAGVSQSPSNKVTEKGKDVELRCDPISGHTALYWYRQSLGQGLEFLIYFQGNSAPDKSGLPSDRFSAERTGGSVSTLTIQRTQQEDSAVYLCASIVGSYEQYFGPGTRLTVT.